This T cell receptor beta chain stems from a study of cytomegalovirus exposure and HLA in healthy donors. The germline V gene has CDR1 MNHNS and CDR2 SASEGT. CDR3 length: 15 amino acids. PCR used 60 Vbeta primers and 13 Jbeta primers. Some clones are missing from TCRdb's copy, which holds only in-frame ones; the method was immunoSEQ multiplex PCR. Of roughly 100,000 clones in the sample, 70% to 80% were seen once. This clone was seen a handful of times. Its specificity is not known. A junction end diverges from the germline sequence, so it may reflect a read error. Whole-study results and caveats: Researchers reported that a few CMV-associated chains were confirmed in vitro as CMV antigen-specific. Under 20,000 TCR beta sequences were associated with HLA alleles at 0.05 false discovery rate in a later analysis. In a later analysis, a genetic analysis reported fewer productive-TCR N-insertions in an Asian-associated ancestry cluster than the cohort average.

Sequenced: PBMCs. The source of this sequence is a male donor in good health and CMV-seropositive. The rearrangement joins TRBV6-1 to TRBJ1-5; D remains ambiguous. CDR3: CASTSRTQTNQPQHF. DNA for the CDR3: TGTGCAAGCACATCGAGAACTCAAACTAATCAGCCCCAGCATTTT.